This is a list of T cell receptor beta chains from one sample in a study of beta chain features in type 1 diabetes. Data came from immunoSEQ multiplex PCR; TCRdb stores just in-frame clones and leaves some out. This sample has about 620,000 clones, with roughly 15% found just once. Material: naive CD4+ T cells from blood. Every receptor here comes from a young man in good health. The CDR3 runs from the conserved cysteine through the conserved F or W.

CDR3 protein: CASEPQGKTYEQYF
V gene: TRBV28

CDR3 protein: CASSYSSGLNTDTQYF
V gene: TRBV28

CDR3 protein: CASSNGLSGGAIQETQYF
V gene: TRBV5-4

CDR3 protein: CASSKERGGHNEQFF
V gene: TRBV21-1

CDR3 protein: CAISVPGQGTYEQYF
V gene: TRBV10-3

CDR3 protein: CATSLLGDYEQYF
V gene: TRBV15

CDR3 protein: CASTSTGLNEKLFF
V gene: TRBV28

CDR3 protein: CASRPTGNVYGYTF
V gene: TRBV28

CDR3 protein: CASSLASGNRLFF
V gene: TRBV5-6

CDR3 protein: CASSPGGPNYGYTF
V gene: TRBV28

CDR3 protein: CASTLKGFSPLHF
V gene: TRBV7-9

CDR3 protein: CASSLSAGGPGTGELFF
V gene: TRBV7-7

CDR3 protein: CASRPGGGGANVLTF
V gene: TRBV5-8

CDR3 protein: CASSLYPSPLHF
V gene: TRBV7-9

CDR3 protein: CASALIEGGGYTF
V gene: TRBV12-5

CDR3 protein: CATSYQTGRTDTQYF
V gene: TRBV15

CDR3 protein: CASRNLGSRGDTGELFF
V gene: TRBV27

CDR3 protein: CASSPSREGEQYF
V gene: TRBV18

CDR3 protein: CAWSITKQGTQYF
V gene: TRBV30

CDR3 protein: CASRLLSEEVYEQYF
V gene: TRBV5-1